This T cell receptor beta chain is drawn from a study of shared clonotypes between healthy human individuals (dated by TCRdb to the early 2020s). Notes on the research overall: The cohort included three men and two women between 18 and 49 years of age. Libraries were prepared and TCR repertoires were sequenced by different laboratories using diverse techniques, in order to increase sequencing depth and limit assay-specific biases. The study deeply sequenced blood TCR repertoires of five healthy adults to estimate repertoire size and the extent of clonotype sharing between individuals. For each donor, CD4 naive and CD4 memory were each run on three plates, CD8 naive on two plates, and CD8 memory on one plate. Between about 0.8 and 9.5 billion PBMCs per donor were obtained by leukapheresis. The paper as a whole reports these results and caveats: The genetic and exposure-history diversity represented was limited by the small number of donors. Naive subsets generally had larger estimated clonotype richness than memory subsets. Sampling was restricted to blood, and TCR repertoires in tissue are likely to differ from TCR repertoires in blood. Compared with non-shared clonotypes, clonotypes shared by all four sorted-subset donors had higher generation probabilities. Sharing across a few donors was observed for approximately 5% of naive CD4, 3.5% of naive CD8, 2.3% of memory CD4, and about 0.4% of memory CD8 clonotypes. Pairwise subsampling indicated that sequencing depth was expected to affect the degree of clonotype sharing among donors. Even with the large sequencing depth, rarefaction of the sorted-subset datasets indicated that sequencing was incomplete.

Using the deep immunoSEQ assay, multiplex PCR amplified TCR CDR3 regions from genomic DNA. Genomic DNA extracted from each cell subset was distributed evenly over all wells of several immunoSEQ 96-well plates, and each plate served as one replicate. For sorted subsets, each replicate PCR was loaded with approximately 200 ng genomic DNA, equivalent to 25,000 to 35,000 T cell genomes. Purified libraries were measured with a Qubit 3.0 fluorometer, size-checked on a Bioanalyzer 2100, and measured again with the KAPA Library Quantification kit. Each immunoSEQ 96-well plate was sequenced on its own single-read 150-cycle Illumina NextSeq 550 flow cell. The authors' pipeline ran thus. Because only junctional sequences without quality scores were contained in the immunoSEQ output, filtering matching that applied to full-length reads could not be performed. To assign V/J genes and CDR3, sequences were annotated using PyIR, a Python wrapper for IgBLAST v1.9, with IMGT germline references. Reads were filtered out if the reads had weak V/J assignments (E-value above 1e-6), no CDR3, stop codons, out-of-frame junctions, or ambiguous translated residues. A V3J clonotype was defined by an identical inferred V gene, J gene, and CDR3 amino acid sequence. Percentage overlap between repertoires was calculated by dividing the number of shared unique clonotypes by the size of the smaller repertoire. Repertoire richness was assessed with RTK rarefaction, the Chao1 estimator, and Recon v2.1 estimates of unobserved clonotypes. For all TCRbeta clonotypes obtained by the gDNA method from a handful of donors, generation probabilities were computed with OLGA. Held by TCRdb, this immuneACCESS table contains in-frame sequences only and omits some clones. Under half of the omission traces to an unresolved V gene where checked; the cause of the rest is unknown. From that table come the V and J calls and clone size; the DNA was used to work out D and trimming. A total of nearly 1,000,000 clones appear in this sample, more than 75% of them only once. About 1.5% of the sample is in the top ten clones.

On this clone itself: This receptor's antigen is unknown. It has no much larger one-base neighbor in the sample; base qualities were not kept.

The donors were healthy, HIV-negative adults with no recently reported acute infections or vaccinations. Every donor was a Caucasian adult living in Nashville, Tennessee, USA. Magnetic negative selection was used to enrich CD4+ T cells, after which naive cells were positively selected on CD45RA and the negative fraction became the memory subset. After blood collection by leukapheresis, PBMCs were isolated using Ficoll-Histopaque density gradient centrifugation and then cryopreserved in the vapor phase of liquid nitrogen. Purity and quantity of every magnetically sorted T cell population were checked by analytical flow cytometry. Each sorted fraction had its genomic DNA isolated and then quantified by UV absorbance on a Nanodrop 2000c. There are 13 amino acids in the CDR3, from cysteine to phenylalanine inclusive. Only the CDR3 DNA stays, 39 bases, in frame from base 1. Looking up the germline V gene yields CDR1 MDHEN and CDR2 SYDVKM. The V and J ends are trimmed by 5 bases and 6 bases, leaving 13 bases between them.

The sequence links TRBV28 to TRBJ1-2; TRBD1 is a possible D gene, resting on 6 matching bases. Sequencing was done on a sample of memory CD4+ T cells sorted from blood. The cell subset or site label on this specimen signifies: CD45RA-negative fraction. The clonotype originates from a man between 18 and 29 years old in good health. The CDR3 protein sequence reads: CASSATGPNGYTF. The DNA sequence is TGTGCCAGCAGTGCAACAGGGCCCAATGGCTACACCTTC.